Below are 5 T cell receptor beta chains sequenced from a single sample in a study of OX40 agonist ivuxolimab in advanced cancers. Libraries were made using the immunoSEQ multiplex PCR assay. In TCRdb, the immuneACCESS table is reduced to in-frame sequences with V and J assigned. These tables do not hold every clone; where another copy was compared, an unresolved V gene accounts for under half, and the others remain unexplained. The sample includes about 86,000 clones, with about 93% observed a single time. The ten largest clones add up to 1.1% of the sample. The sample in question was CD4+ or CD8+ T cells sorted from blood, obtained in a trial of the OX40 agonist ivuxolimab. Every receptor here comes from an adult with an advanced solid tumor such as melanoma, head and neck, liver or kidney cancer.

This clone was detected a few times. The gene calls are TRBV30 and TRBJ2-5; a possible D gene is TRBD2 (5 bases). This CDR3 is built from 15 residues. V shed 0 bases and J shed 2 bases, with 13 bases lying between them. Germline CDR1 reads GTSNPN; CDR2 reads SVGIG (reference sequence). The CDR3 protein is CAWSVSGVRQETQYF. The CDR3 region has the DNA TGTGCCTGGAGTGTATCCGGGGTCCGACAAGAGACCCAGTACTTC.

The CDR3 region is CASSLSGANTGELFF. The CDR3 bases are TGTGCCAGCAGCTTGTCGGGAGCGAACACCGGGGAGCTGTTTTTT. The V and J genes are TRBV5-4 and TRBJ2-2; D is possibly TRBD2 (6 bases). The CDR3 contains 15 residues. The ends were cut back, 1 base at V and 0 bases at J, with 7 bases in the middle. Germline-derived CDR1 and CDR2 are SGHNT and YYREEE (reference sequence). Full variable domain (rest looked up from reference TRBV5-4 and TRBJ2-2): ETGVTQSPTHLIKTRGQQVTLRCSSQSGHNTVSWYQQALGQGPQFIFQYYREEENGRGNFPPRFSGLQFPNYSSELNVNALELDDSALYLCASSLSGANTGELFFGEGSRLTVL.

The J gene is TRBJ2-2, the V gene TRBV6-5; TRBD1 aligns across 9 bases. This CDR3 has 16 amino acids. Germline assignment: CDR1 MNHEY and CDR2 SVGAGI. V was pared by 2 bases and J by 7 bases, with 8 bases of the junction left unmatched. The CDR3 DNA sequence: TGTGCCAGCAGTTACCGGGACAGGGTATCGGACGGGGAGCTGTTTTTT. Amino acids: CASSYRDRVSDGELFF.

This chain uses TRBV5-5 with TRBJ2-2; D remains ambiguous. CDR3 length: 15 amino acids. The germline CDR1 and CDR2 sequences are SGHKS and YYEKEE (reference sequence). V lost 0 bases, J lost 7 bases, and 13 bases lay in between. The CDR3 DNA sequence: TGTGCCAGCAGCTTGGAGGCGACGGTCGTCGGGGAGCTGTTTTTT. Translated: CASSLEATVVGELFF.

The chain carries TRBV7-9 and TRBJ1-1; D not resolved. The germline gives CDR1 SEHNR, CDR2 FQNEAQ (reference sequence). V was shortened by 1 base and J by 4 bases, with 4 bases between the two germline ends. The CDR3 totals 12 residues. CDR3: CASSLDGTEAFF. CDR3 in DNA: TGTGCCAGCAGCTTAGACGGCACTGAAGCTTTCTTT.